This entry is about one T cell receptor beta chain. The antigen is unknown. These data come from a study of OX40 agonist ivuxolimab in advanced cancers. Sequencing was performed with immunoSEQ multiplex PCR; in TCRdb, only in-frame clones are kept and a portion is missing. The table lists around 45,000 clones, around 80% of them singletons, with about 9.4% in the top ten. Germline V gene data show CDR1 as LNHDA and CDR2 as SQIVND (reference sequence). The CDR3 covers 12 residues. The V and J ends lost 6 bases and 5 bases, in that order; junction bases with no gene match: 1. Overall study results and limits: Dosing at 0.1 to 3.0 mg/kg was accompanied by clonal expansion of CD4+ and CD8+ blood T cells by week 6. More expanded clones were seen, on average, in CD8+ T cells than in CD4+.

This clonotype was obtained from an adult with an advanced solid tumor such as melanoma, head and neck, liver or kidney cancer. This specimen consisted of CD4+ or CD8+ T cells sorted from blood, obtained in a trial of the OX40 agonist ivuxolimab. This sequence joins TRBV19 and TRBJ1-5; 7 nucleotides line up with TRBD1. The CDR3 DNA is TGTGCCAGTAGCAGGGGGGATCAGCCCCAGCATTTT. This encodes CASSRGDQPQHF.